The T cell receptor beta chain described here comes from a study of cytomegalovirus exposure and HLA in healthy donors. Overall study context: Earlier sequencing of 150 million to 200 million T cells yielded approximately 120 million unique TCR beta sequences. Study conclusions and caveats: The authors reported that TCR beta sequences could predict HLA-A and HLA-B alleles. These predictions were accurate for most subjects in the first cohort. Excluded: some indistinguishable V segments such as TRBV6-2 and TRBV6-3. Cytomegalovirus-associated TCR beta chains were listed, numbering around 150.

Details on this clone: What it binds is unknown.

Vbeta (60) and Jbeta (13) primers were used in the PCR. Assay: immunoSEQ multiplex PCR; the TCRdb copy retains only in-frame clones and omits some. The sample has about 96,000 clones; the top ten hold 3.4%. This CDR3 region has 15 residues. V trimming: 5 bases; J trimming: 1 base; junction bases outside the gene matches: 3. The germline V gene has CDR1 SGHNT and CDR2 YENEEA. The chain couples TRBV11-3 to TRBJ2-2, with 8 bases matching TRBD1. The receptor's source is a woman aged 30 to 39 in good health and CMV-seronegative. The sequenced sample consisted of PBMCs. The CDR3 DNA reads as TGTGCCAGCAGCCCCGGACAGGGGAACACCGGGGAGCTGTTTTTT. Its translation: CASSPGQGNTGELFF. The full variable domain, with the rest looked up from reference TRBV11-3 and TRBJ2-2, is EAGVVQSPRYKIIEKKQPVAFWCNPISGHNTLYWYLQNLGQGPELLIRYENEEAVDDSQLPKDRFSAERLKGVDSTLKIQPAELGDSAVYLCASSPGQGNTGELFFGEGSRLTVL.